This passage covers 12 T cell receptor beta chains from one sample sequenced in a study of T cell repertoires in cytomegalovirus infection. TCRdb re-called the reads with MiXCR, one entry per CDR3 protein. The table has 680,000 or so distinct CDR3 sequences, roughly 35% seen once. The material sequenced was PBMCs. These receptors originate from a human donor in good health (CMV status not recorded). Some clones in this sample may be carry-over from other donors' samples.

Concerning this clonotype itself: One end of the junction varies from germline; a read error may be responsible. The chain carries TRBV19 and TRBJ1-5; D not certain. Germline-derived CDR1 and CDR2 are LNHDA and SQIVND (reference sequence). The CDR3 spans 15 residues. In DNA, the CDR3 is TGTGCCAGTAGTCGGGCGGGGAGAGTAGATCAGCACCAGCATTTT. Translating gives CASSRAGRVDQHQHF.

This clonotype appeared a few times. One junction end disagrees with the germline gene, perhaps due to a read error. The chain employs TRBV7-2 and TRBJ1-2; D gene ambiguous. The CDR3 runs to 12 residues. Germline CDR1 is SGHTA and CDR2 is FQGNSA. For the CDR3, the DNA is TGTGCCAGCAGCTTAGCGGGCAGCAGGTTAGCCTTC. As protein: CASSLAGSRLAF. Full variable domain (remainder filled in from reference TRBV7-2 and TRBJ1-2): GAGVSQSPSNKVTEKGKDVELRCDPISGHTALYWYRQSLGQGLEFLIYFQGNSAPDKSGLPSDRFSAERTGGSVSTLTIQRTQQEDSAVYLCASSLAGSRLAFGSGTRLTVV.

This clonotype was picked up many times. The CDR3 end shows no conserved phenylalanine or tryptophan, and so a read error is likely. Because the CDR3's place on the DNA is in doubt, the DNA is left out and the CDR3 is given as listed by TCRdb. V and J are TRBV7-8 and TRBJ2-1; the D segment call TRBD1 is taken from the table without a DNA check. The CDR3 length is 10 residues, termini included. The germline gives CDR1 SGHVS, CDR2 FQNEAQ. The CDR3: CASSLEDRYP.

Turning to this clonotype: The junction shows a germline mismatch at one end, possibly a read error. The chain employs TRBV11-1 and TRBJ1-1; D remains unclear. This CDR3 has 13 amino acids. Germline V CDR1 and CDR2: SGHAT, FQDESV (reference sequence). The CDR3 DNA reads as TGTGCCGGCAGCTTATTCGGGCCTAGCGAAGCTTTCTTT. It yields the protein CAGSLFGPSEAFF.

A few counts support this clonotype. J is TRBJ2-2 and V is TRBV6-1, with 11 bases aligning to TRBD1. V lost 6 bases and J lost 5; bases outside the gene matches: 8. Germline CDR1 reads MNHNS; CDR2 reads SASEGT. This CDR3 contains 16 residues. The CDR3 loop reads CASRPGQGARTGELFF. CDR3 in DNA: TGTGCCAGCAGACCCGGACAGGGGGCTCGGACCGGGGAGCTGTTTTTT.

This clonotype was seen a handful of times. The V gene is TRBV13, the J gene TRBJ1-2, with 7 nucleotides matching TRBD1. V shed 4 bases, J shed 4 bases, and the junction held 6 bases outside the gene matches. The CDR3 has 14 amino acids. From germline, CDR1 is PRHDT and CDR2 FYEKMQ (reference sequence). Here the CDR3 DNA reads TGTGCCAGCAGCTCGCTACAGGGGATCTATGGCTACACCTTC. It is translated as CASSSLQGIYGYTF.

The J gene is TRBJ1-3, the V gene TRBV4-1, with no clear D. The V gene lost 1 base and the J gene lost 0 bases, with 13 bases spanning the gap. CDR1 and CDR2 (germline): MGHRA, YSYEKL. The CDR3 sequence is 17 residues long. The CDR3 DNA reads TGCGCCAGCAGCCAAGCCGGGGTCTCAATCTCTGGAAACACCATATATTTT. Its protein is CASSQAGVSISGNTIYF.

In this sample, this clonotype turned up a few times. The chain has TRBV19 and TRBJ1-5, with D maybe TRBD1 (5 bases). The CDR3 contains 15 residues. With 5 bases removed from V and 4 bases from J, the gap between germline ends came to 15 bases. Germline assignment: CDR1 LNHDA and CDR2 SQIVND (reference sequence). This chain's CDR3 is CASSSWEQANQPQHF. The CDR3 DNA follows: TGTGCCAGTAGTTCCTGGGAACAGGCGAATCAGCCCCAGCATTTT.

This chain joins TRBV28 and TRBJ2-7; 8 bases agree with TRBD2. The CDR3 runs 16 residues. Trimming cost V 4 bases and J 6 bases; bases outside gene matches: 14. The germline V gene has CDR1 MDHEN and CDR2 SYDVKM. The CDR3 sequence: CASSSTSPGGLVEQYF. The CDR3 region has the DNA TGTGCCAGCAGTTCGACCTCGCCGGGAGGGCTGGTCGAGCAGTACTTC. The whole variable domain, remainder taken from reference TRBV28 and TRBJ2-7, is DVKVTQSSRYLVKRTGEKVFLECVQDMDHENMFWYRQDPGLGLRLIYFSYDVKMKEKGDIPEGYSVSREKKERFSLILESASTNQTSMYLCASSSTSPGGLVEQYFGPGTRLTVT.

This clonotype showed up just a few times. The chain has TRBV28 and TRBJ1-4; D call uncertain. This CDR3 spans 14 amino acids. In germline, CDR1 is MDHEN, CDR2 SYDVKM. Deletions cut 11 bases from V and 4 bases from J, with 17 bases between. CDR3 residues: CAGRRAVDNEKLFF. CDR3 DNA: TGTGCCGGGAGACGGGCGGTGGATAATGAAAAACTGTTTTTT.

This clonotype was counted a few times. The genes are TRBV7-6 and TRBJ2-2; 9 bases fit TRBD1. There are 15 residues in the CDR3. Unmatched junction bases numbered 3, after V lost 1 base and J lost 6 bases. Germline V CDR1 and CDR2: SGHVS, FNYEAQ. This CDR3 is CASSLVQGASGELFF. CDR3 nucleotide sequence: TGTGCCAGCAGCTTAGTACAGGGGGCATCCGGGGAGCTGTTTTTT. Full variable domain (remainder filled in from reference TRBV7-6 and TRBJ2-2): GAGVSQSPRYKVTKRGQDVALRCDPISGHVSLYWYRQALGQGPEFLTYFNYEAQQDKSGLPNDRFSAERPEGSISTLTIQRTEQRDSAMYRCASSLVQGASGELFFGEGSRLTVL.

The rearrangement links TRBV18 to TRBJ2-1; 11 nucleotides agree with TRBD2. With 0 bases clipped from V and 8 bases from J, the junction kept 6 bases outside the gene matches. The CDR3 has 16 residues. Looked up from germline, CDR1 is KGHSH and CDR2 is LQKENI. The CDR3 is CASSPPSLAGGYEQFF. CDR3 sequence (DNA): TGTGCCAGCTCACCACCGAGTCTAGCGGGGGGTTATGAGCAGTTCTTC.